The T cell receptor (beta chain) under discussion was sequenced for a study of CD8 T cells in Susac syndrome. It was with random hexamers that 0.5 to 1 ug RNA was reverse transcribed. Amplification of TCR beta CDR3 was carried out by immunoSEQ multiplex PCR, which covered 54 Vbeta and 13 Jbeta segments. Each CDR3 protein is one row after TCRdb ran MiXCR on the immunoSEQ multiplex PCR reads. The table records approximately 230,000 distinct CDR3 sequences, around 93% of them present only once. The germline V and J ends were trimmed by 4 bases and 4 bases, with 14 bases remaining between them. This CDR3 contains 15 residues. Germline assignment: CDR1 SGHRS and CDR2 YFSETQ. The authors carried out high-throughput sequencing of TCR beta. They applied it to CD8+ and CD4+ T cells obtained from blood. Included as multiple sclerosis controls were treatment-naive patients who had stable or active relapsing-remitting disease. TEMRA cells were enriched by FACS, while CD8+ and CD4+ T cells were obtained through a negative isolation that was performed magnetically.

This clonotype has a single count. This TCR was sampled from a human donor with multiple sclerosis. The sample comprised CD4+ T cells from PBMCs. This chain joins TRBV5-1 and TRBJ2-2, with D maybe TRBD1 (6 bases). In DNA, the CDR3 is TGCGCCAGCAGCCGGGACACCTTCTTCACCGGGGAGCTGTTTTTT. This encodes CASSRDTFFTGELFF. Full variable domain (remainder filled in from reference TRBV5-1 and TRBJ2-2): KAGVTQTPRYLIKTRGQQVTLSCSPISGHRSVSWYQQTPGQGLQFLFEYFSETQRNKGNFPGRFSGRQFSNSRSEMNVSTLELGDSALYLCASSRDTFFTGELFFGEGSRLTVL.